This TCR beta chain was obtained from a study of cytomegalovirus exposure and HLA in healthy donors. Study at large: About 85 million unique TCR sequences came from HLA-typed donors in an early release.

To note about this clone: The antigen remains undetermined.

Germline assignment: CDR1 ENHRY and CDR2 SYGVKD. The CDR3 is 18 amino acids. J gave up 1 base and V 6 bases, and 12 bases lay outside the gene matches. Study-wide results and limits: Investigators reported 150 to 200 TCR beta chains as tied to cytomegalovirus.

The PCR employed 60 Vbeta primers together with 13 Jbeta primers. Authors' data handling: A later analysis tallied approximately 87 million unique TCR beta chains, 9 million to 12 million of them shared. Generated by immunoSEQ multiplex PCR, the TCRdb table keeps only in-frame clones and is missing some. V and J calls and clone size come straight from that table; D and trimming were deduced from the DNA. The data contain roughly 150,000 clones, 65% to 80% of them singletons. The clonotype comes from a male donor in good health and CMV-seronegative. This chain joins TRBV10-3 and TRBJ2-6; 7 bases are a match to TRBD1. The specimen sequenced was PBMCs. DNA for the CDR3: TGTGCCATCAGGGGGCGCACAGGGGACCGATCTGGGGCCAACGTCCTGACTTTC. This encodes CAIRGRTGDRSGANVLTF.